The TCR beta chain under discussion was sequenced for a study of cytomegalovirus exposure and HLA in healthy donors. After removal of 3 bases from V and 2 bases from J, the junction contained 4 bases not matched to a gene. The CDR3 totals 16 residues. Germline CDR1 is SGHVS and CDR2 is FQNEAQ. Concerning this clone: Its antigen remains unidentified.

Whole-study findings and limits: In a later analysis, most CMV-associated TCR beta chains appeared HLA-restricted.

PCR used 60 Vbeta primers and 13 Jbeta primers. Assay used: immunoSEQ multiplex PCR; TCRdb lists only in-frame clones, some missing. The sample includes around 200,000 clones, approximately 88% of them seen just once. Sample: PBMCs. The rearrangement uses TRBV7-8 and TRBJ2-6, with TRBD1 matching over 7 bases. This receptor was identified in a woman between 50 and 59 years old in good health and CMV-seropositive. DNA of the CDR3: TGTGCCAGCAGCTTTGACAGGGCGGCTGGGGCCAACGTCCTGACTTTC. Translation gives CASSFDRAAGANVLTF.